This T cell receptor beta chain stems from a study of T cell responses to AZD1222 COVID-19 vaccine. Germline CDR1 reads SGHRS; CDR2 reads YFSETQ. This CDR3 contains 14 residues. J lost 2 bases, V lost 4 bases, and 5 bases had no gene match. Sequencing was performed with immunoSEQ multiplex PCR; in TCRdb, only in-frame clones are kept and a portion is missing. The repertoire holds 60,000 to 70,000 clones, with 82% as singletons. The sequence came from an adult in good health. Material: peripheral blood, obtained on day 0 of AZD1222 vaccination. The V call is TRBV5-1, the J call TRBJ1-2; 7 nucleotides match TRBD1. DNA of the CDR3: TGCGCCAGCAGCGCGGACAGGTCCAACTATGGCTACACCTTC. Translation: CASSADRSNYGYTF.